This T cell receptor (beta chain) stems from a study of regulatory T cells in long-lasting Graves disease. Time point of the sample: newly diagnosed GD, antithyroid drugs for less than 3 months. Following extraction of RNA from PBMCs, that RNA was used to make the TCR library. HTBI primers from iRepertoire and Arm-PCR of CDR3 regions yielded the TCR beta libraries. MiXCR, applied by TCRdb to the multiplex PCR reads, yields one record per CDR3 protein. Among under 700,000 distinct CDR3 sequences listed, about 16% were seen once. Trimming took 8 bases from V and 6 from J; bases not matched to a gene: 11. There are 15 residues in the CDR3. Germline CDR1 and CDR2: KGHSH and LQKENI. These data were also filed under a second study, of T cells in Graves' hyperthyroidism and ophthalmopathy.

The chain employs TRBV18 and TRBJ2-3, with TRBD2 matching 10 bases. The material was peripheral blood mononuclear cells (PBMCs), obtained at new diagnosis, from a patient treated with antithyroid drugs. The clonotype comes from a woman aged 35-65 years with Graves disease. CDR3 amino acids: CASTERGGQADTQYF. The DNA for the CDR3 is TGTGCCAGCACCGAGCGGGGGGGCCAGGCGGATACGCAGTATTTT.